Listed below are T cell receptor beta chains from one sample, sequenced in a study of T-cell reconstitution after alpha-beta-depleted transplantation in children. TCRdb passed the PCR reads through MiXCR, listing each CDR3 protein once. The sample lists around 480,000 distinct CDR3 sequences, around a third seen once, with around 2.4% in the top ten. Material: PBMCs from the stem cell graft donor, obtained from the stem cell graft. The source of these receptors is a human donor who donated a stem cell graft to a child with aplastic anemia. CDR3s include the opening cysteine and the closing phenylalanine or tryptophan. D genes are given only for firm matches. The listing skips clone size in some rows; elsewhere it reads once, few, many or a size class.

CDR3aa: CASSQDWRRVANEQFF
CDR3nt: TGTGCCAGCAGCCAAGATTGGCGCAGGGTGGCGAATGAGCAGTTCTTC
v_gene: TRBV3-1
abundance: few
j_gene: TRBJ2-1
d_gene: -

CDR3aa: CASSLMGGAFSGELFF
CDR3nt: TGCGCCAGCAGCTTGATGGGTGGGGCCTTCTCCGGGGAGCTGTTTTTT
v_gene: TRBV5-1
abundance: few
j_gene: TRBJ2-2
d_gene: -

CDR3aa: CASSRGGSGANVLTF
CDR3nt: TGTGCCAGCAGCCGGGGGGGGTCTGGGGCCAACGTCCTGACTTTC
v_gene: TRBV11-2
abundance: -
j_gene: TRBJ2-6
d_gene: TRBD2

CDR3aa: CSAREGQGALYAEAFF
CDR3nt: TGCAGTGCTAGAGAGGGACAGGGGGCGTTATACGCTGAAGCTTTCTTT
v_gene: TRBV20-1
abundance: few
j_gene: TRBJ1-1
d_gene: TRBD1

CDR3aa: CASSLTWDRQSNQPQHF
CDR3nt: TGTGCCAGCAGCCTTACCTGGGACAGACAAAGCAATCAGCCCCAGCATTTT
v_gene: TRBV6-5
abundance: many
j_gene: TRBJ1-5
d_gene: TRBD1

CDR3aa: CASSPQDLQETQYF
CDR3nt: TGTGCCAGCTCACCCCAGGATTTACAAGAGACCCAGTACTTC
v_gene: TRBV18
abundance: few
j_gene: TRBJ2-5
d_gene: -

CDR3aa: CASSLQHGNYEQYF
CDR3nt: TGTGCCAGCAGCTTACAGCACGGGAACTACGAGCAGTACTTC
v_gene: TRBV7-2
abundance: few
j_gene: TRBJ2-7
d_gene: -

CDR3aa: CASSPSQGESQPQHF
CDR3nt: TGTGCCAGCTCACCATCACAGGGGGAAAGTCAGCCCCAGCATTTT
v_gene: TRBV18
abundance: -
j_gene: TRBJ1-5
d_gene: TRBD1

CDR3aa: CASNFPGTEQETQYF
CDR3nt: TGTGCCAGCAATTTCCCCGGGACGGAACAAGAGACCCAGTACTTC
v_gene: TRBV12-3/TRBV12-4
abundance: -
j_gene: TRBJ2-5
d_gene: -

CDR3aa: CASSFGAGSSYEQYF
CDR3nt: TGTGCCAGCAGCTTTGGGGCGGGAAGCTCCTACGAGCAGTACTTC
v_gene: TRBV7-9
abundance: once
j_gene: TRBJ2-7
d_gene: -

CDR3aa: CSVEGGYTF
CDR3nt: TGCAGCGTTGAAGGTGGCTACACCTTC
v_gene: TRBV29-1
abundance: many
j_gene: TRBJ1-2
d_gene: -

CDR3aa: CASSIRTDGKQFF
CDR3nt: TGTGCCAGTAGTATAAGGACGGACGGAAAGCAGTTCTTC
v_gene: TRBV19
abundance: -
j_gene: TRBJ2-1
d_gene: -

CDR3aa: CASSATVSYEQYF
CDR3nt: TGTGCCAGCAGCGCGACAGTCTCCTACGAGCAGTACTTC
v_gene: TRBV3-1
abundance: -
j_gene: TRBJ2-7
d_gene: -

CDR3aa: CASTGNYGYTF
CDR3nt: TGTGCCAGCACGGGGAATTATGGCTACACCTTC
v_gene: TRBV6-6
abundance: -
j_gene: TRBJ1-2
d_gene: -

CDR3aa: CATSRAGAQETQYF
CDR3nt: TGTGCCACCAGCAGAGCGGGCGCGCAAGAGACCCAGTACTTC
v_gene: TRBV15
abundance: -
j_gene: TRBJ2-5
d_gene: -

CDR3aa: CSVRGPGETQYF
CDR3nt: TGCAGCGTCAGGGGGCCTGGAGAGACCCAGTACTTC
v_gene: TRBV29-1
abundance: few
j_gene: TRBJ2-5
d_gene: TRBD1

CDR3aa: CASSSLSDGETQYF
CDR3nt: TGTGCCAGCAGCTCCCTCTCGGACGGAGAGACCCAGTACTTC
v_gene: TRBV5-4
abundance: -
j_gene: TRBJ2-5
d_gene: -

CDR3aa: CASRVTTRGPGELFF
CDR3nt: TGTGCCAGCAGAGTTACGACCCGGGGTCCCGGGGAGCTGTTTTTT
v_gene: TRBV6-1
abundance: -
j_gene: TRBJ2-2
d_gene: -

CDR3aa: CASSFNGRTYNEQFF
CDR3nt: TGTGCCAGCAGTTTCAACGGGAGAACCTACAATGAGCAGTTCTTC
v_gene: TRBV6-5
abundance: -
j_gene: TRBJ2-1
d_gene: -

CDR3aa: CASSKSGTYTDTQYF
CDR3nt: TGTGCCAGCAGCAAAAGCGGGACCTACACAGATACGCAGTATTTT
v_gene: TRBV9
abundance: few
j_gene: TRBJ2-3
d_gene: TRBD2

CDR3aa: CASGQRAQYF
CDR3nt: TGTGCCTCGGGACAGAGGGCGCAGTATTTT
v_gene: TRBV30
abundance: many
j_gene: TRBJ2-3
d_gene: TRBD1

CDR3aa: CATQGIGQRSGNTIYF
CDR3nt: TGTGCCACCCAGGGAATAGGACAGCGCTCTGGAAACACCATATATTTT
v_gene: TRBV12-3/TRBV12-4
abundance: -
j_gene: TRBJ1-3
d_gene: -

CDR3aa: CAWTKGAGDTGELFF
CDR3nt: TGTGCCTGGACTAAAGGGGCGGGAGATACGGGGGAGCTGTTTTTT
v_gene: TRBV30
abundance: -
j_gene: TRBJ2-2
d_gene: TRBD2

CDR3aa: CASTPLNTEAFF
CDR3nt: TGTGCCAGCACCCCCTTGAACACTGAAGCTTTCTTT
v_gene: TRBV28
abundance: -
j_gene: TRBJ1-1
d_gene: -

CDR3aa: CSVEVRHSGANVLTF
CDR3nt: TGCAGCGTTGAAGTACGGCACTCTGGGGCCAACGTCCTGACTTTC
v_gene: TRBV29-1
abundance: -
j_gene: TRBJ2-6
d_gene: -

CDR3aa: CASSLKDMNTEAFF
CDR3nt: TGTGCCAGCAGCTTGAAGGACATGAACACTGAAGCTTTCTTT
v_gene: TRBV7-9
abundance: -
j_gene: TRBJ1-1
d_gene: -

CDR3aa: CASSFSSGRHNEQFF
CDR3nt: TGTGCCAGCAGCTTTAGTAGCGGGAGGCACAATGAGCAGTTCTTC
v_gene: TRBV7-8
abundance: -
j_gene: TRBJ2-1
d_gene: TRBD2

CDR3aa: CASGPAIEAFF
CDR3nt: TGTGCTAGTGGCCCTGCGATTGAAGCTTTCTTT
v_gene: TRBV12-5
abundance: -
j_gene: TRBJ1-1
d_gene: -

CDR3aa: CASSFDRDNYGYTF
CDR3nt: TGTGCCAGCAGCTTCGACAGAGACAACTATGGCTACACCTTC
v_gene: TRBV7-9
abundance: once
j_gene: TRBJ1-2
d_gene: -

CDR3aa: CASSTGHTGRDTEAFF
CDR3nt: TGCGCCAGCAGTACCGGACACACTGGGAGGGACACTGAAGCTTTCTTT
v_gene: TRBV5-1
abundance: -
j_gene: TRBJ1-1
d_gene: -

CDR3aa: CASSRHLYRGNGYGYTF
CDR3nt: TGTGCCAGCAGTCGACATTTATACAGGGGGAACGGCTATGGCTACACCTTC
v_gene: TRBV2
abundance: few
j_gene: TRBJ1-2
d_gene: TRBD1

CDR3aa: CASSEGLVPIFPSTDTQYF
CDR3nt: TGTGCCAGCAGCGAGGGACTTGTCCCTATATTTCCTAGCACAGATACGCAGTATTTT
v_gene: TRBV4-2
abundance: -
j_gene: TRBJ2-3
d_gene: -

CDR3aa: CASSRISVDSQHF
CDR3nt: TGTGCCAGCAGCCGAATTTCCGTTGATTCCCAGCATTTT
v_gene: TRBV5-6
abundance: few
j_gene: TRBJ1-5
d_gene: -

CDR3aa: CSARVFQGSDTQYF
CDR3nt: TGCAGTGCTAGGGTATTCCAGGGGTCAGATACGCAGTATTTT
v_gene: TRBV20-1
abundance: few
j_gene: TRBJ2-3
d_gene: -

CDR3aa: CSVGGRDYTYEQYF
CDR3nt: TGCAGCGTTGGGGGTAGGGACTACACCTACGAGCAGTACTTC
v_gene: TRBV29-1
abundance: -
j_gene: TRBJ2-7
d_gene: TRBD2

CDR3aa: CASSPDRFLGSYEQYF
CDR3nt: TGTGCCAGCTCACCGGACAGGTTCCTAGGTTCCTACGAGCAGTACTTC
v_gene: TRBV18
abundance: -
j_gene: TRBJ2-7
d_gene: TRBD1

CDR3aa: CAWSVKTNEKLFF
CDR3nt: TGTGCCTGGAGTGTAAAAACTAATGAAAAACTGTTTTTT
v_gene: TRBV30
abundance: few
j_gene: TRBJ1-4
d_gene: -

CDR3aa: CASSFRDRGAHEQYF
CDR3nt: TGCGCCAGCAGCTTCCGGGACAGGGGAGCCCACGAGCAGTACTTC
v_gene: TRBV5-1
abundance: few
j_gene: TRBJ2-7
d_gene: TRBD1